The 6 T cell receptor beta chains listed next were all sequenced from one sample in a study of blood T cell repertoires in COVID-19. Measured with immunoSEQ multiplex PCR; TCRdb has only the in-frame clones, and not every one. The sample lists tens of thousands of clones, 88% occurring once. Sequencing was carried out using peripheral blood. These receptor sequences come from a human donor in a cohort sampled during active COVID-19.

The count of this clone is one. This rearrangement joins TRBV4-1 to TRBJ1-1; D remains ambiguous. This CDR3 spans 13 amino acids. Germline CDR1 MGHRA, CDR2 YSYEKL. V lost 1 base to trimming and J lost 6 bases, with 9 bases between them. The CDR3 DNA is TGCGCCAGCAGCCAAGTAACATTCCCTGAAGCTTTCTTT. This sequence encodes CASSQVTFPEAFF.

This chain links TRBV5-4 with TRBJ2-7, with 9 bases lining up with TRBD2. With V trimmed by 4 bases and J by 5 bases, 10 bases remained unmatched. CDR3 size: 15 residues. Germline-derived CDR1 and CDR2 are SGHNT and YYREEE (reference sequence). This CDR3 reads CASSPGTSIGHEQYF. CDR3 nucleotide sequence: TGTGCCAGCAGCCCCGGGACTAGCATCGGTCACGAGCAGTACTTC. Together with reference TRBV5-4 and TRBJ2-7, the CDR3 gives the full variable domain: ETGVTQSPTHLIKTRGQQVTLRCSSQSGHNTVSWYQQALGQGPQFIFQYYREEENGRGNFPPRFSGLQFPNYSSELNVNALELDDSALYLCASSPGTSIGHEQYFGPGTRLTVT.

The gene calls are TRBV28 and TRBJ2-1; 9 nucleotides agree with TRBD2. Unmatched junction bases numbered 12, after V lost 2 bases and J lost 4 bases. This CDR3 is built from 18 residues. Germline values: CDR1 MDHEN, CDR2 SYDVKM. The CDR3 DNA is TGTGCCAGCAGTTTAGGGCCCCAAATAGCGGGAGCGTACAATGAGCAGTTCTTC. The encoded protein is CASSLGPQIAGAYNEQFF. The full variable domain, completed using reference TRBV28 and TRBJ2-1, is DVKVTQSSRYLVKRTGEKVFLECVQDMDHENMFWYRQDPGLGLRLIYFSYDVKMKEKGDIPEGYSVSREKKERFSLILESASTNQTSMYLCASSLGPQIAGAYNEQFFGPGTRLTVL.

The rearrangement links TRBV5-1 to TRBJ1-1; TRBD1 matches at 7 bases. V dropped 3 bases and J dropped 3; count of bases not matched to a gene: 8. Germline CDR1 and CDR2: SGHRS and YFSETQ. This CDR3 contains 15 residues. The CDR3 region is CASSSKETGHTEAFF. The CDR3 DNA follows: TGCGCCAGCAGCTCGAAGGAGACAGGGCACACTGAAGCTTTCTTT.

The chain uses TRBV13 and TRBJ2-1; 8 bases are shared with TRBD2. The junction had 6 bases not matched to a gene; V was cut back by 5 bases and J by 0 bases. The CDR3 contains 16 residues. CDR1 is PRHDT, CDR2 FYEKMQ, per germline (reference sequence). The CDR3 is CASSRLARSSYNEQFF. CDR3 nucleotides: TGTGCCAGCAGCCGACTAGCGAGGAGCTCCTACAATGAGCAGTTCTTC.

V and J are TRBV5-1 and TRBJ2-3, with 10 bases identical to TRBD2. V was clipped by 0 bases and J by 1 base; unmatched bases: 8. The CDR3 contains 18 residues. CDR1 SGHRS and CDR2 YFSETQ come from the germline V gene. The CDR3 DNA follows: TGCGCCAGCAGCTTGGTAGCGGGAGGACAGACTCGCACAGATACGCAGTATTTT. Its translation is CASSLVAGGQTRTDTQYF.